This entry features one T cell receptor beta chain sequence. The data are from a study of blood T cell repertoires in COVID-19. Assignments of participants to cohorts depended upon their own reported clinical history. No more than 2 weeks before study entry, exposed participants had met a case of COVID-19. V lost 4 bases to trimming and J lost 0 bases; unmatched junction nucleotides: 4. CDR3 length equals 16 residues. From germline, CDR1 is KGHDR and CDR2 SFDVKD. Under the authors' procedure: Amplification with reference gene primers provided the estimates of nucleated cell counts. TCRdb's copy holds only in-frame clones and misses some; the assay was immunoSEQ multiplex PCR. V and J calls and clone size are as listed in that table; D and trimming were resolved from the DNA. This sample has a few hundred thousand clones, with approximately 89% found just once.

This clonotype was sampled from a woman in her 40s who had been exposed to COVID-19. The sequenced material came from PBMCs or T cells enriched from blood (not recorded which). The rearrangement links TRBV24-1 to TRBJ2-3, with TRBD1 identical over 9 bases. The chain's CDR3 is CATSDTGGSSTDTQYF. In DNA, the CDR3 is TGTGCCACCAGTGACACAGGGGGCTCTAGCACAGATACGCAGTATTTT.